This T cell receptor beta chain derives from a study of shared clonotypes between healthy human individuals. Using immunoSEQ multiplex PCR, the repertoire was profiled, and TCRdb retains in-frame clones only, with some absent. The table records 650,000 to 750,000 clones, 72% of them present only once. The trim removed 6 bases at V and 3 bases at J, leaving 10 bases unmatched. The CDR3 contains 17 residues. CDR1 and CDR2 from the germline V gene are MGHDK and SYGVNS. This receptor was identified in a woman in her thirties in good health. J is TRBJ2-3 and V is TRBV25-1, with 12 bases fitting TRBD2. Sequenced material: memory CD4+ T cells sorted from blood. The sample's subset: CD45RA-negative fraction. CDR3 protein: CASRPTALAGGTDTQYF. The DNA for the CDR3 is TGTGCCAGCAGACCTACTGCTCTAGCGGGAGGGACAGATACGCAGTATTTT.